This TCR beta chain was retrieved from a study of response to subunit inactivated influenza vaccine. TCRdb fed the RT-PCR reads into MiXCR, producing one record per CDR3 protein. The sample holds approximately 530,000 distinct CDR3 sequences, 7.2% seen once. CDR1 and CDR2 (germline): DFQATT, SNEGSKA (reference sequence). The CDR3 runs to 13 residues. The V gene lost 5 bases and the J gene lost 5 bases, with 15 bases spanning the gap. About this clonotype itself: The antigen is not known.

Overall study findings and caveats: That few new T cells are recruited by each seasonal influenza vaccination was the authors' suggestion.

The receptor was isolated from a man aged 45 to 75 who received an inactivated influenza vaccine. This rearrangement joins TRBV20-1 to TRBJ1-2; D gene unclear. The input for sequencing was PBMCs from blood, taken around 2 years after vaccination. The CDR3 bases are TGCAGTGCTCCCCCCAGAAACGAGTATGGCTACACCTTC. Amino acids: CSAPPRNEYGYTF.